This TCR beta chain was profiled in a study of T-cell reconstitution after alpha-beta-depleted transplantation in children. The germline V gene has CDR1 MDHEN and CDR2 SYDVKM. The J segment lost 2 bases and the V segment lost 5 bases, leaving 10 bases of the junction unmatched. The CDR3 covers 16 residues. Preparation of the TCRbeta library involved a method that used unique molecular identifiers. TCRdb ran MiXCR on the PCR reads and lists one entry per CDR3 protein. In the table there are some 520,000 distinct CDR3 sequences, 32% of which are singletons. The sequencing here drew on PBMCs from the stem cell graft donor, taken from the stem cell graft. The sequence was collected from a human donor who donated a stem cell graft to a child with aplastic anemia. The chain combines TRBV28 with TRBJ2-7, with TRBD1 matching over 9 bases. The CDR3 loop is CASSPWVTGGTYEQYF. CDR3 sequence (DNA): TGTGCCAGCAGTCCATGGGTGACAGGGGGGACCTACGAGCAGTACTTC.